The 15 T cell receptor beta chains below all came from one sample that was sequenced in a study of shared clonotypes between healthy human individuals. Produced via immunoSEQ multiplex PCR; TCRdb's table is partial and in-frame only. The data show about 490,000 clones, with approximately 82% seen just once and about 12% held by the top ten. Specimen: PBMCs. All receptors derive from a woman aged 40-49 years in good health. Some clones in this sample may be carry-over from other donors' samples.

V and J are TRBV7-9 and TRBJ1-2, with 7 nucleotides matching TRBD1. V was clipped by 3 bases and J by 3 bases; unmatched bases: 1. The V gene's germline CDR1 is SEHNR and CDR2 FQNEAQ (reference sequence). The CDR3 runs 13 residues. The CDR3 here is CASSLTGYYGYTF. The CDR3 coding sequence is TGTGCCAGCAGCTTGACAGGGTACTATGGCTACACCTTC.

This sequence joins TRBV4-1 and TRBJ1-1; D may be TRBD1 (5 bases). The V gene's germline CDR1 is MGHRA and CDR2 YSYEKL. The CDR3 consists of 13 residues. The ends were cut back, 2 bases at V and 7 bases at J, with 11 bases in the middle. The CDR3 sequence is CASSQLGTVEAFF. The CDR3 nucleotides read TGCGCCAGCAGCCAACTAGGGACGGTTGAAGCTTTCTTT.

The gene calls are TRBV5-4 and TRBJ2-7; possibly TRBD2 for D (6 bases). The germline V gene has CDR1 SGHNT and CDR2 YYREEE (reference sequence). V was pared by 2 bases and J by 4 bases, with 22 bases between. The CDR3 is 17 amino acids. CDR3 amino acids: CASSLGSRGSGRYEQYF. The CDR3 DNA reads TGTGCCAGCAGCTTAGGAAGTCGTGGTAGCGGAAGGTACGAGCAGTACTTC.

This clone was counted only a few times. This rearrangement joins TRBV15 to TRBJ2-1; D remains ambiguous. The CDR3 loop spans 14 amino acids. V lost 3 bases, J lost 0 bases, and 6 bases lay in between. Germline V lookup: CDR1 LNHNV, CDR2 YYDKDF (reference sequence). CDR3 residues: CATSSSYSYNEQFF. In DNA form, the CDR3 reads TGTGCCACCAGCAGTTCGTACTCCTACAATGAGCAGTTCTTC.

The chain has TRBV19 and TRBJ2-7; the D call may be TRBD1 or TRBD2 (5 bases each). The CDR3 runs to 19 residues. The V and J ends lost 0 bases and 3 bases respectively, with 24 bases between them. The germline CDR1 and CDR2 sequences are LNHDA and SQIVND (reference sequence). The DNA for the CDR3 is TGTGCCAGTAGTATAGATCTATCGGGGCCCAGGATGTTCAGCTACGAGCAGTACTTC. Amino acids: CASSIDLSGPRMFSYEQYF. The whole variable domain, remainder taken from reference TRBV19 and TRBJ2-7, is DGGITQSPKYLFRKEGQNVTLSCEQNLNHDAMYWYRQDPGQGLRLIYYSQIVNDFQKGDIAEGYSVSREKKESFPLTVTSAQKNPTAFYLCASSIDLSGPRMFSYEQYFGPGTRLTVT.

The V gene is TRBV29-1, the J gene TRBJ2-5; 7 positions agree with TRBD1. Judging by the DNA end, TRBJ2-7 fits better; the J call may be wrong. CDR3 size: 12 residues. Germline V gene sequence: CDR1 SQVTM, CDR2 ANQGSEA. CDR3 residues: CSVAGTDYEQYF. The CDR3 DNA sequence: TGCAGCGTTGCCGGGACAGACTACGAGCAGTACTTC.

The chain links TRBV9 to TRBJ2-5, with D perhaps matching TRBD2 (6 bases). CDR3 length: 17 amino acids. V shed 4 bases and J shed 2 bases, with 21 bases lying between them. Germline V gives CDR1 SGDLS, CDR2 YYNGEE. In nucleotides, the CDR3 is TGTGCCAGCAGCAGGGCCCTTTGGGCTAGCGTACAAGAGACCCAGTACTTC. Translated, it gives CASSRALWASVQETQYF.

The CDR3 sequence: CSLRQRETQYF. The CDR3 bases are TGCAGCCTTCGCCAGCGGGAGACCCAGTACTTC. The genes are TRBV20-1 and TRBJ2-5, with D tentatively TRBD2 (5 bases). The CDR3 has 11 amino acids. Germline V lookup: CDR1 DFQATT, CDR2 SNEGSKA (reference sequence).

The J gene is TRBJ2-5, the V gene TRBV7-9; D perhaps matches TRBD2 (6 bases). With 2 bases removed from V and 4 bases from J, the gap between germline ends came to 14 bases. CDR3 size: 15 residues. The germline V gene has CDR1 SEHNR and CDR2 FQNEAQ (reference sequence). CDR3 DNA: TGTGCCAGCAGCTTATTCGGCGGGAAGGGAGAGACCCAGTACTTC. Translation: CASSLFGGKGETQYF.

This clone showed up just once. The chain links TRBV19 to TRBJ1-5; TRBD1 matches 7 bases. The ends lost 3 bases at V and 3 bases at J; junction bases unmatched: 2. CDR3 length: 14 residues. From germline, CDR1 is LNHDA and CDR2 SQIVND (reference sequence). CDR3 residues: CASSMGQYNQPQHF. The CDR3, as DNA: TGTGCCAGTAGTATGGGACAGTACAATCAGCCCCAGCATTTT.

V and J are TRBV7-8 and TRBJ2-5; no reliable D call. The J call may be mistaken, given a closer DNA end match to TRBJ2-7. Germline CDR1 is SGHVS and CDR2 is FQNEAQ. The CDR3 runs 15 residues. The CDR3, as DNA: TGTGCCAGCAGCTTAGGGGCCAGCGTAACCTACGAGCAGTACTTC. Translated, it gives CASSLGASVTYEQYF.

The CDR3 loop reads CASSSPRASGIYEQYF. As DNA, the CDR3 is TGTGCCAGCAGCTCCCCACGGGCTAGCGGGATTTACGAGCAGTACTTC. This chain joins TRBV11-2 and TRBJ2-7, with 9 nucleotides matching TRBD2. J was trimmed by 4 bases and V by 4 bases; bases with no gene match: 11. Germline V CDR1 and CDR2: SGHAT, FQNNGV. The CDR3 runs 16 residues.

The chain combines TRBV4-2 with TRBJ2-2; a possible D gene is TRBD1 (6 bases). With 4 bases removed from V and 0 bases from J, the gap between germline ends came to 12 bases. The CDR3 length is 16 residues. Germline CDR1 LGHNA, CDR2 YNFKEQ. The CDR3 DNA reads TGTGCCAGCAGCCGAGAGGACAGAGCGAACACCGGGGAGCTGTTTTTT. This gives the protein CASSREDRANTGELFF.

This chain links TRBV4-1 with TRBJ1-1, with no clear D. CDR1 and CDR2 (germline): MGHRA, YSYEKL. The CDR3 has 14 amino acids. Trimming removed 0 bases at V and 11 bases at J, with 16 bases between. This CDR3 reads CASSQDVSGRWAFF. In nucleotides, the CDR3 is TGCGCCAGCAGCCAAGATGTCAGTGGACGTTGGGCTTTCTTT.

The chain has TRBV27 and TRBJ2-1, with 9 bases that match TRBD1. V lost 7 bases, J lost 7 bases, and 11 bases stayed unmatched. Per the germline V gene, CDR1 is MNHEY and CDR2 is SMNVEV (reference sequence). This CDR3 is built from 15 residues. The CDR3 protein is CASKTGTGISNEQFF. The CDR3 DNA reads TGTGCCAGCAAAACCGGGACAGGGATTTCGAATGAGCAGTTCTTC.